This TCR beta chain was sequenced in a study of blood T cell repertoires in COVID-19. Study at large: Collection of acute and convalescent COVID-19 samples took place in the United States, Italy and Spain.

From germline, CDR1 is WSHSY and CDR2 SAAADI. The CDR3 runs 17 residues. With V trimmed by 5 bases and J by 6 bases, 17 bases remained unmatched. Assay used: immunoSEQ multiplex PCR; TCRdb lists only in-frame clones, some missing. The profile covers approximately 270,000 clones, with about nine tenths appearing a single time and about 4% taken by the ten largest. Source material: PBMCs or T cells enriched from blood (not recorded which). This receptor was obtained from a woman in her twenties or thirties with acute COVID-19. V and J are TRBV10-2 and TRBJ1-1, with 8 bases fitting TRBD1. For the CDR3, the DNA is TGCGCCAGCAGTTTCCCATTCTTAGGACAGGGAGGAGCTGAAGCTTTCTTT. Its protein is CASSFPFLGQGGAEAFF.